This entry lists 28 T cell receptor beta chains sequenced from one sample in a study of identical twins' blood T cells. TCRdb re-called the 5' RACE reads through MiXCR, storing one row per CDR3 protein. This sample yields 300,000 to 400,000 distinct CDR3 sequences, of which roughly 27% are seen a single time; 6.1% belongs to the top ten. The sequenced material came from PBMCs. These receptors came from a woman aged 18 to 50 in good health.

The rearrangement links TRBV30 to TRBJ1-1; D is unresolved. This CDR3 has 13 amino acids. From germline, CDR1 is GTSNPN and CDR2 SVGIG (reference sequence). V shed 3 bases and J shed 3 bases, with 11 bases lying between them. The CDR3 nucleotides are TGTGCCTGGAGCCTCAATTGGGACACTGAAGCTTTCTTT. Protein product: CAWSLNWDTEAFF.

This clonotype has more than one count but fewer than ten. V gene TRBV29-1 combines with J gene TRBJ1-4; D uncertain. Trimming cost V 5 bases and J 5 bases, with 6 bases left between them. The CDR3 covers 11 residues. In germline, CDR1 is SQVTM, CDR2 ANQGSEA. The CDR3 spells CSVSNNEKLFF. The CDR3 coding sequence is TGCAGCGTTAGTAACAATGAAAAACTGTTTTTT.

In this sample, this clonotype turned up once. The chain uses TRBV5-1 and TRBJ1-2; D remains ambiguous. Germline CDR1 and CDR2: SGHRS and YFSETQ. The V gene lost 5 bases and the J gene lost 7 bases, with 12 bases spanning the gap. CDR3 length equals 12 residues. The CDR3 reads CASSQESVGYTF. For the CDR3, the DNA is TGCGCCAGCAGTCAGGAGTCCGTTGGCTACACCTTC.

Points on this clonotype: A read error is possible here, since a much larger clone lies one base away. J is TRBJ1-2 and V is TRBV12-3 or TRBV12-4, with D maybe TRBD1 (6 bases). This CDR3 is built from 15 residues. CDR3 nucleotides: TGTGCCAGCAGTTTTGAAGTGACAGGAAACTATGGCTACGCCTTC. Its protein is CASSFEVTGNYGYAF.

This chain uses TRBV5-1 with TRBJ1-6; D remains unclear. The CDR3 consists of 15 residues. CDR1 is SGHRS and CDR2 is YFSETQ in the germline V gene. The germline V and J ends were trimmed by 0 bases and 6 bases, with 10 bases remaining between them. The CDR3 DNA follows: TGCGCCAGCAGCTTGGCCGCCAGACCTAATTCACCCCTCCACTTT. It codes for CASSLAARPNSPLHF.

Note on this clonotype: The junction shows a germline mismatch at one end, possibly a read error. The J gene is TRBJ2-1, the V gene TRBV5-1, with a weak D call TRBD2 (7 bases). The CDR3 runs to 17 residues. From germline, CDR1 is SGHRS and CDR2 YFSETQ. CDR3: CARSLMGGPGSYNEQFF. The DNA of the CDR3 is TGCGCCCGCAGCTTGATGGGGGGGCCGGGCTCCTACAATGAGCAGTTCTTC.

This clonotype turned up a few times. The V gene is TRBV20-1, the J gene TRBJ1-3; TRBD1 matches at 8 bases. Germline V gene sequence: CDR1 DFQATT, CDR2 SNEGSKA (reference sequence). The CDR3 runs 15 residues. V lost 2 bases and J lost 1; bases outside the gene matches: 4. DNA of the CDR3: TGCAGTGCTAGAACTACAGGGGGTTCTGGAAACACCATATATTTT. It yields the protein CSARTTGGSGNTIYF.

The rearrangement uses TRBV7-2 and TRBJ2-1; a possible D gene is TRBD2 (6 bases). The germline gives CDR1 SGHTA, CDR2 FQGNSA. Trimming left V 6 bases short and J 9 bases short, with 15 bases between. The CDR3 runs 13 residues. The chain's CDR3 is CASSFGLQGEQFF. In nucleotides, the CDR3 is TGTGCCAGCAGTTTTGGACTACAAGGTGAGCAGTTCTTC.

As regards this clonotype: At one end, the junction sequence differs from germline, possibly due to a read error. The chain couples TRBV27 to TRBJ1-1; D gene unclear. CDR1 and CDR2 (germline): MNHEY, SMNVEV (reference sequence). This CDR3 region has 15 residues. The CDR3 sequence is CANSPTSYGRTEAFF. In nucleotides, the CDR3 is TGTGCCAACAGTCCGACCTCTTACGGACGCACTGAAGCTTTCTTT.

The chain employs TRBV2 and TRBJ1-5; no reliable D call. Trimming removed 4 bases from V and 0 bases from J, with 7 bases in between. From germline, CDR1 is SNHLY and CDR2 FYNNEI. This CDR3 comprises 14 residues. The CDR3 spells CASSGSYSNQPQHF. As DNA, the CDR3 is TGTGCCAGCAGTGGGAGTTATAGCAATCAGCCCCAGCATTTT.

This clonotype showed up just a few times. The chain joins TRBV10-3 to TRBJ1-1; D is undetermined. The CDR3 loop spans 14 amino acids. CDR1 and CDR2 (germline): ENHRY, SYGVKD. V lost 4 bases and J 0 bases, leaving 9 bases between the germline ends. The CDR3 spells CAISVEGLNTEAFF. For the CDR3, the DNA is TGTGCCATCAGTGTAGAAGGGTTGAACACTGAAGCTTTCTTT.

V and J are TRBV29-1 and TRBJ2-7; perhaps TRBD2 as D (6 bases). The V and J ends lost 4 bases and 4 bases respectively, with 14 bases between them. The CDR3 contains 13 residues. CDR1 SQVTM and CDR2 ANQGSEA come from the germline V gene. CDR3 sequence: CSVVGGSGYEQYF. In nucleotides, the CDR3 is TGCAGCGTTGTTGGGGGGAGTGGGTACGAGCAGTACTTC.

The V call is TRBV10-3, the J call TRBJ2-3, with 13 bases matching TRBD2. V lost 10 bases to trimming and J lost 2 bases; unmatched junction nucleotides: 12. Germline loops: CDR1 ENHRY, CDR2 SYGVKD. The CDR3 covers 17 residues. CDR3 region: CATATSGRPSSTDTQYF. The CDR3 nucleotides are TGTGCCACCGCGACTAGCGGGAGGCCCAGCTCCACAGATACGCAGTATTTT.

J is TRBJ1-3 and V is TRBV3-1; unclear D gene. This CDR3 has 15 amino acids. V was trimmed by 0 bases and J by 0 bases, leaving 6 bases between them. Per the germline V gene, CDR1 is LGHDT and CDR2 is YNNKEL (reference sequence). The CDR3 region has the DNA TGTGCCAGCAGCCAAGATTGGTCCTCTGGAAACACCATATATTTT. It is translated as CASSQDWSSGNTIYF.

The gene calls are TRBV4-3 and TRBJ2-7; D remains unclear. Between the trimmed V and J ends, which lost 1 base and 8 bases, there was a span of 12 bases. The CDR3 is 13 amino acids. Germline values: CDR1 LGHNA, CDR2 YSLEER. The CDR3 nucleotides are TGCGCCAGCAGCCAAGGAAAGGAGCACAAGCAGTACTTC. Protein product: CASSQGKEHKQYF.

The chain couples TRBV18 to TRBJ1-1, with 8 bases fitting TRBD1. CDR3 length: 15 residues. Germline CDR1 KGHSH, CDR2 LQKENI. V lost 8 bases, J lost 5 bases, and 13 bases stayed unmatched. The CDR3 here is CASGPPGQGRTEAFF. CDR3 coding DNA: TGTGCCAGCGGACCTCCCGGACAGGGTAGGACTGAAGCTTTCTTT.

The rearrangement joins TRBV25-1 to TRBJ1-1; D might be TRBD1 (5 bases). Trimming left V 5 bases short and J 6 bases short, with 13 bases between. The germline gives CDR1 MGHDK, CDR2 SYGVNS. This CDR3 is built from 13 residues. This CDR3 reads CASSPLGRPEAFF. CDR3 nucleotide sequence: TGTGCCAGCAGTCCCTTGGGACGGCCTGAAGCTTTCTTT.

The chain recombines TRBV29-1 with TRBJ2-1; tentatively, D is TRBD2 (6 bases). Germline-derived CDR1 and CDR2 are SQVTM and ANQGSEA. CDR3 length: 13 residues. The V end was cut by 3 bases, the J end by 9 bases, with 15 bases between. CDR3 loop: CSVDPGTLGEQFF. The CDR3 coding sequence is TGCAGCGTTGACCCCGGGACTCTCGGTGAGCAGTTCTTC.

V and J are TRBV20-1 and TRBJ1-4; no firm D call. This CDR3 has 16 amino acids. The ends were cut back, 3 bases at V and 8 bases at J, with 22 bases in the middle. CDR1 is DFQATT and CDR2 is SNEGSKA in the germline V gene (reference sequence). CDR3 coding DNA: TGCAGTGCTAGGCCCACTACCGGGGAAGGAGGGGAAAAACTGTTTTTT. It translates to CSARPTTGEGGEKLFF.

Concerning this clonotype: A much larger clone lies one base from this, so it may be a read error. The chain links TRBV27 to TRBJ1-5; a weak D match, TRBD1 (6 bases). The CDR3 is made up of 12 amino acids. V was pared by 8 bases and J by 3 bases, with 8 bases between. CDR1 is MNHEY and CDR2 is SMNVEV in the germline V gene (reference sequence). The CDR3 protein is CASGDNNQPQHF. CDR3 nucleotides: TGTGCCAGCGGGGACAACAATCAGCCCCAGCATTTT.

The chain recombines TRBV20-1 with TRBJ1-2; D unresolved. CDR1 is DFQATT and CDR2 is SNEGSKA in the germline V gene (reference sequence). Trimming took 3 bases from V and 6 from J, leaving 14 bases between them. The CDR3 is made up of 13 amino acids. CDR3 bases: TGCAGTGCTAGTAACCCAGGCGTCGATGGCTACACCTTC. Protein product: CSASNPGVDGYTF.

As for this clonotype: This CDR3 fails to terminate in the conserved phenylalanine or tryptophan, so it likely reflects a read error. The chain recombines TRBV20-1 with TRBJ1-2, with TRBD1 matching over 8 bases. Germline CDR1 is DFQATT and CDR2 is SNEGSKA (reference sequence). This CDR3 has 12 residues. Trimming at V came to 4 bases and at J to 3 bases, leaving 1 base not matched to a gene. In DNA, the CDR3 is TGCAGTGCTAAACAGGGGGACTATGGCTACACCTTA. Translating it yields CSAKQGDYGYTL.

Regarding this clonotype: This may come from a read error, since a much larger clone is one base off. The V gene is TRBV29-1, the J gene TRBJ1-1, with D unresolved. Germline lookup yields CDR1 SQVTM and CDR2 ANQGSEA. This CDR3 has 12 amino acids. The DNA of the CDR3 is TGCAGCGCCGAACCGGGAGACACTGAAGCTGTCTTT. Protein product: CSAEPGDTEAVF. The complete variable domain, with remaining parts taken from reference TRBV29-1 and TRBJ1-1, reads SAVISQKPSRDICQRGTSLTIQCQVDSQVTMMFWYRQQPGQSLTLIATANQGSEATYESGFVIDKFPISRPNLTFSTLTVSNMSPEDSSIYLCSAEPGDTEAVFGQGTRLTVV.

This clonotype was picked up many times. This sequence joins TRBV6-2 or TRBV6-3 and TRBJ1-1; TRBD1 is a possible D gene (6 bases). Germline lookup yields CDR1 MNHEY and CDR2 SVGEGT. The CDR3 sequence is 13 residues long. Trimming stripped 9 bases from V and 2 bases from J, with 13 bases between. CDR3 protein: CASGGQPNTEAFF. CDR3 bases: TGTGCCAGTGGGGGGCAGCCCAACACTGAAGCTTTCTTT.

The chain uses TRBV28 and TRBJ1-2; D is unclear. The V gene lost 6 bases and the J gene lost 4 bases, with 15 bases spanning the gap. The CDR3 runs 14 residues. Germline CDR1 and CDR2: MDHEN and SYDVKM. The CDR3 loop is CASSPPKDRYGYTF. The CDR3 DNA sequence: TGTGCCAGCAGCCCCCCCAAGGACCGCTATGGCTACACCTTC.

The table lists this clonotype with many counts. The rearrangement uses TRBV29-1 and TRBJ1-2; TRBD1 aligns across 8 bases. With V trimmed by 7 bases and J by 8 bases, 12 bases remained unmatched. Germline-derived CDR1 and CDR2 are SQVTM and ANQGSEA. This CDR3 has 13 residues. The CDR3 is CSAFPTGVYGYTF. The CDR3 DNA reads TGCAGCGCCTTTCCGACAGGGGTATACGGCTACACCTTC.

This clonotype was recorded a few times. This chain uses TRBV12-3 or TRBV12-4 with TRBJ2-7, with D uncertain. V lost 6 bases and J lost 6, with 6 bases in between. This CDR3 comprises 10 residues. CDR3 in amino acids: CASRPGEQYF. CDR3 nucleotide sequence: TGTGCCAGCAGGCCAGGCGAGCAGTACTTC.

V and J are TRBV18 and TRBJ2-3; the match to TRBD1 covers 9 bases. This CDR3 has 17 amino acids. V lost 2 bases, J lost 0 bases, and 6 bases stayed unmatched. In germline, CDR1 is KGHSH, CDR2 LQKENI. The CDR3 spells CASSPTWTGVSTDTQYF. The CDR3 bases are TGTGCCAGCTCACCAACCTGGACAGGGGTGAGCACAGATACGCAGTATTTT. The complete variable domain, with remaining parts taken from reference TRBV18 and TRBJ2-3, reads NAGVMQNPRHLVRRRGQEARLRCSPMKGHSHVYWYRQLPEEGLKFMVYLQKENIIDESGMPKERFSAEFPKEGPSILRIQQVVRGDSAAYFCASSPTWTGVSTDTQYFGPGTRLTVL.